This passage covers 22 T cell receptor beta chains from one sample sequenced in a study of spatial heterogeneity in lung cancer. TCRdb re-derived calls from the 5' RACE reads in MiXCR, one entry per CDR3 protein. The top ten clones hold roughly 23% of a sample with about 1,900 distinct CDR3 sequences, about 8.2% of them seen once. Time point given: sample taken at primary tumor resection. Whole RNA came from tumor, nontumor lung or frozen PBMC and was sequenced without being sorted. Sequenced material: normal lung tissue next to the tumor, taken at surgery. All receptors derive from a male donor with early-stage non-small cell lung cancer.

This clonotype was seen many times. V usage is TRBV3-1 and J usage is TRBJ2-5; the D gene is possibly TRBD1 (5 bases). This CDR3 contains 16 residues. The V end lost 4 bases, the J end lost 1 base, and 16 bases lay between the germline ends. Germline V gene lookup returns CDR1 LGHDT and CDR2 YNNKEL (reference sequence). This CDR3 is CASSPWQGKGQETQYF. The CDR3 bases are TGTGCCAGCAGCCCCTGGCAGGGTAAAGGCCAAGAGACCCAGTACTTC.

By sample fraction, this clonotype is medium-sized. This chain joins TRBV6-5 and TRBJ2-2; D not certain. This CDR3 region has 14 residues. Germline assignment: CDR1 MNHEY and CDR2 SVGAGI. V gave up 6 bases and J gave up 5 bases, with 13 bases separating them. The CDR3: CASSPHWDTGELFF. The DNA of the CDR3 is TGTGCCAGCAGCCCCCATTGGGATACCGGGGAGCTGTTTTTT.

This clonotype is medium-sized (0.01 to 0.1%) within its sample. The chain has TRBV6-5 and TRBJ1-1; D is unresolved. Deletions cut 1 base from V and 0 bases from J, with 6 bases between. The CDR3 covers 14 residues. Germline V gene lookup returns CDR1 MNHEY and CDR2 SVGAGI. Here the CDR3 reads CASSYLGMNTEAFF. CDR3 DNA sequence: TGTGCCAGCAGTTACTTAGGGATGAACACTGAAGCTTTCTTT.

The rearrangement uses TRBV7-6 and TRBJ2-7, with D hard to call. Germline-derived CDR1 and CDR2 are SGHVS and FNYEAQ. The CDR3 consists of 14 residues. V lost 5 bases and J 0 bases, leaving 11 bases between the germline ends. CDR3 nucleotides: TGTGCCAGCAGCACTACAGAGAGCTCCTACGAGCAGTACTTC. This translates into CASSTTESSYEQYF.

V usage is TRBV20-1 and J usage is TRBJ1-1, with TRBD1 matching 7 bases. Germline lookup yields CDR1 DFQATT and CDR2 SNEGSKA (reference sequence). V shed 2 bases, J shed 4 bases, and the junction held 4 bases outside the gene matches. The CDR3 sequence is 13 residues long. The CDR3 DNA reads as TGCAGTGCTAGAAAGCCAGGGGGCACTGAAGCTTTCTTT. Amino acids: CSARKPGGTEAFF.

This clonotype is labeled as medium-sized. The genes are TRBV7-8 and TRBJ2-1; D call uncertain. The V gene lost 3 bases and the J gene lost 8 bases, with 8 bases spanning the gap. Germline-derived CDR1 and CDR2 are SGHVS and FQNEAQ. CDR3 length: 12 residues. The CDR3 region is CASSFFRDEQFF. The CDR3 nucleotides read TGTGCCAGCAGCTTTTTCCGTGATGAGCAGTTCTTC. The whole variable domain, remainder taken from reference TRBV7-8 and TRBJ2-1, is GAGVSQSPRYKVAKRGQDVALRCDPISGHVSLFWYQQALGQGPEFLTYFQNEAQLDKSGLPSDRFFAERPEGSVSTLKIQRTQQEDSAVYLCASSFFRDEQFFGPGTRLTVL.

This clonotype appeared many times. The V gene is TRBV7-2, the J gene TRBJ1-3; possible D gene TRBD1, 5 bases. The germline V and J ends were trimmed by 3 bases and 3 bases, with 12 bases remaining between them. This CDR3 is 15 amino acids long. The V gene's germline CDR1 is SGHTA and CDR2 FQGNSA. The chain's CDR3 is CASSLVGGNGNTIYF. In nucleotides, the CDR3 is TGTGCCAGCAGCTTGGTTGGGGGAAATGGAAACACCATATATTTT.

The chain is built from TRBV10-3 and TRBJ2-3, with 8 nucleotides matching TRBD2. V gave up 4 bases and J gave up 5 bases; unmatched junction bases: 5. Germline V gene lookup returns CDR1 ENHRY and CDR2 SYGVKD. The CDR3 length is 14 residues. In nucleotides, the CDR3 is TGTGCCATCAGTGTTAGCGGGGTTGGAGATACGCAGTATTTT. Its protein is CAISVSGVGDTQYF.

By share, this clonotype counts as medium-sized. This sequence joins TRBV27 and TRBJ2-1, with 12 bases matching TRBD2. V was pared by 7 bases and J by 5 bases, with 9 bases of the junction left unmatched. Germline-derived CDR1 and CDR2 are MNHEY and SMNVEV (reference sequence). This CDR3 region has 16 residues. The CDR3 coding sequence is TGTGCCAGCACCGCACTAGCGGGAGGCCTTAACAATGAGCAGTTCTTC. This translates into CASTALAGGLNNEQFF.

This clonotype is deemed medium-sized (0.01 to 0.1%). The DNA for the CDR3 is TGTGCCAGCAGCGTAGTTCCACTAGCGGGGGGGCCGACAGATACGCAGTATTTT. Translating it yields CASSVVPLAGGPTDTQYF. The chain employs TRBV9 and TRBJ2-3, with 13 bases aligning to TRBD2. After removal of 0 bases from V and 3 bases from J, the junction contained 7 bases not matched to a gene. The germline gives CDR1 SGDLS, CDR2 YYNGEE. This CDR3 contains 18 residues.

By sample share, this clonotype is medium-sized. The chain uses TRBV30 and TRBJ2-4; D may be TRBD2 (6 bases). Germline V gene lookup returns CDR1 GTSNPN and CDR2 SVGIG (reference sequence). This CDR3 has 11 residues. Trimming cost V 2 bases and J 16 bases, with 15 bases left between them. The CDR3 DNA is TGTGCCTGGAGTTCGCGGGGCACTATATACTTC. The encoded protein is CAWSSRGTIYF.

The rearrangement uses TRBV7-6 and TRBJ1-1, with unresolved D. The length of the CDR3 is 15 residues. Germline assignment: CDR1 SGHVS and CDR2 FNYEAQ. V dropped 5 bases and J dropped 2 bases, with 15 bases sitting between them. The CDR3 spells CASSPSGQINTEAFF. CDR3 DNA sequence: TGTGCCAGCAGCCCTTCCGGGCAGATCAACACTGAAGCTTTCTTT.

In its sample, this clonotype ranks as medium-sized. The rearrangement links TRBV18 to TRBJ1-5, with D maybe TRBD1 (6 bases). The V gene lost 3 bases and the J gene lost 4 bases, with 13 bases spanning the gap. Germline assignment: CDR1 KGHSH and CDR2 LQKENI. CDR3 size: 15 residues. Here the CDR3 reads CASSPTGTMNQPQHF. CDR3 nucleotides: TGTGCCAGCTCACCTACCGGGACAATGAATCAGCCCCAGCATTTT. Combining the CDR3 with reference TRBV18 and TRBJ1-5 gives the whole variable domain NAGVMQNPRHLVRRRGQEARLRCSPMKGHSHVYWYRQLPEEGLKFMVYLQKENIIDESGMPKERFSAEFPKEGPSILRIQQVVRGDSAAYFCASSPTGTMNQPQHFGDGTRLSIL.

This clonotype is categorized as medium-sized. The V and J genes are TRBV5-1 and TRBJ2-2; 7 bases are a match to TRBD2. Germline lookup yields CDR1 SGHRS and CDR2 YFSETQ. The CDR3 covers 16 residues. Trimming cost V 4 bases and J 0 bases; bases outside gene matches: 6. The CDR3 nucleotides read TGCGCCAGCAGCCCCCAAGCGGGGACGAACACCGGGGAGCTGTTTTTT. As protein: CASSPQAGTNTGELFF.

V is TRBV20-1 and J is TRBJ1-2; the D gene is possibly TRBD1 (5 bases). The CDR3 covers 12 residues. The V end lost 2 bases, the J end lost 7 bases, and 11 bases lay between the germline ends. CDR1 and CDR2 from the germline V gene are DFQATT and SNEGSKA (reference sequence). This CDR3 reads CSARKQAGGYTF. Written as DNA, the CDR3 is TGCAGTGCTAGAAAACAGGCCGGTGGCTACACCTTC.

This clonotype has ten or more counts. The chain combines TRBV20-1 with TRBJ2-7; D unresolved. V shed 0 bases and J shed 6 bases, with 9 bases lying between them. Germline V gene data show CDR1 as DFQATT and CDR2 as SNEGSKA (reference sequence). This CDR3 spans 12 amino acids. The CDR3: CSARERESEQYF. CDR3 in DNA: TGCAGTGCTAGAGAGAGAGAGAGCGAGCAGTACTTC.

This clonotype is termed large. This chain links TRBV9 with TRBJ2-2; D is ambiguous. Germline assignment: CDR1 SGDLS and CDR2 YYNGEE. CDR3 size: 14 residues. V was cut by 0 bases and J by 4 bases, with 7 bases left in between. CDR3 protein: CASSVGASTGELFF. CDR3 nucleotides: TGTGCCAGCAGCGTAGGCGCGAGCACCGGGGAGCTGTTTTTT.

This clonotype was observed many times. V usage is TRBV27 and J usage is TRBJ2-1; possibly TRBD2 for D (6 bases). V was pared by 6 bases and J by 8 bases, with 20 bases between. Germline-derived CDR1 and CDR2 are MNHEY and SMNVEV (reference sequence). CDR3 length: 15 residues. The CDR3 DNA is TGTGCCAGCAGCCCAACCGCAGGGAGGTGGGATGAGCAGTTCTTC. Its translation: CASSPTAGRWDEQFF.

By frequency in the sample, this clonotype is medium-sized. V is TRBV7-9 and J is TRBJ2-1; D unclear. The CDR3 is 12 amino acids. CDR1 and CDR2 (germline): SEHNR, FQNEAQ (reference sequence). With 5 bases removed from V and 9 bases from J, the gap between germline ends came to 11 bases. CDR3 coding DNA: TGTGCCAGCAGCCCAAGCGTGGTTGAGCAGTTCTTC. Encoded protein: CASSPSVVEQFF. The whole variable domain, filled in from reference TRBV7-9 and TRBJ2-1, reads DTGVSQNPRHKITKRGQNVTFRCDPISEHNRLYWYRQTLGQGPEFLTYFQNEAQLEKSRLLSDRFSAERPKGSFSTLEIQRTEQGDSAMYLCASSPSVVEQFFGPGTRLTVL.

This clonotype counts as medium-sized. The chain recombines TRBV9 with TRBJ1-1; TRBD1 might be the D (5 bases). V lost 8 bases to trimming and J lost 0 bases, with 14 bases between them. Germline assignment: CDR1 SGDLS and CDR2 YYNGEE. The CDR3 length is 14 residues. The CDR3 DNA reads as TGTGCCAGTTCTTCGAGGGGACTGAACACTGAAGCTTTCTTT. It encodes CASSSRGLNTEAFF.

The V and J genes are TRBV7-2 and TRBJ2-5; no clear D. This CDR3 is built from 13 residues. Germline V gene data show CDR1 as SGHTA and CDR2 as FQGNSA. The V gene lost 2 bases and the J gene lost 5 bases, with 9 bases spanning the gap. In nucleotides, the CDR3 is TGTGCCAGCAGCTTAAACTTCGGGGAGACCCAGTACTTC. The encoded protein is CASSLNFGETQYF.

The chain recombines TRBV12-3 or TRBV12-4 with TRBJ2-3; D ambiguous. The V end lost 5 bases, the J end lost 7 bases, and 13 bases lay between the germline ends. CDR3 length equals 13 residues. This CDR3 reads CASSPSRFNTQYF. The CDR3 DNA is TGTGCCAGCAGTCCGTCTAGGTTTAATACGCAGTATTTT.